One T cell receptor beta chain is described in this entry. V lost 5 bases, J lost 10 bases, and 20 bases lay in between. Germline V gives CDR1 MNHEY, CDR2 SVGEGT. The CDR3 extends over 14 amino acids. This specimen comes from a study of blood T cell repertoires in COVID-19. In the study overall: Material from acute and convalescent COVID-19 was sourced from the United States, Italy and Spain. Sources were T cells, B-cell-depleted T cells, or PBMCs; the material itself was cDNA or gDNA.

Profiled with immunoSEQ multiplex PCR; TCRdb holds only in-frame clones, not every one. Among some 300,000 clones listed, roughly 90% were seen once. Seattle patients were enrolled while actively infected and followed longitudinally. Sequencing used peripheral blood. The chain carries TRBV6-2 or TRBV6-3 and TRBJ1-1; D uncertain. This clonotype was obtained from a middle-aged woman with COVID-19, enrolled during active disease. The CDR3 DNA reads as TGTGCCAGCAGTCCCCCCACGTTGTGGGCAGGAGCTTTCTTT. Protein product: CASSPPTLWAGAFF.